The next 17 T cell receptor beta chains were all read from a single sample in a study of CD8 T cells in Susac syndrome. Random hexamers were used to reverse transcribe an amount of roughly 0.5 to 1 ug RNA. Each CDR3 protein gets one entry after TCRdb re-called the immunoSEQ multiplex PCR reads with MiXCR. The sample yields 200,000 or so distinct CDR3 sequences, about 95% seen once. The sequenced material came from CD4+ T cells from PBMCs. All receptors derive from a human donor with multiple sclerosis.

CDR3 coding DNA: TGCAGCGTTGAAGGCAGGAATAGCAATCAGCCCCAGCATTTT. Its translation: CSVEGRNSNQPQHF. The chain joins TRBV29-1 to TRBJ1-5; D not certain. Germline V CDR1 and CDR2: SQVTM, ANQGSEA. CDR3 length equals 14 residues. Trimming took off 1 base at V and 0 bases at J, with 7 bases between the two ends.

J is TRBJ2-2 and V is TRBV30, with D unresolved. Germline lookup yields CDR1 GTSNPN and CDR2 SVGIG (reference sequence). Trimming stripped 3 bases from V and 7 bases from J, with 15 bases between. The CDR3 contains 14 residues. This chain's CDR3 is CAWRSSDRIGELFF. DNA for the CDR3: TGTGCCTGGAGAAGTTCCGACCGTATCGGGGAGCTGTTTTTT.

This chain connects TRBV15 to TRBJ1-2; perhaps TRBD1 as D (5 bases). There are 14 residues in the CDR3. The V end was cut by 0 bases, the J end by 4 bases, with 9 bases between. Germline assignment: CDR1 LNHNV and CDR2 YYDKDF (reference sequence). The CDR3, as DNA: TGTGCCACCAGCAGAGATGTCGGGGGCTATGGCTACACCTTC. Translated, it gives CATSRDVGGYGYTF. Full variable domain (rest looked up from reference TRBV15 and TRBJ1-2): DAMVIQNPRYQVTQFGKPVTLSCSQTLNHNVMYWYQQKSSQAPKLLFHYYDKDFNNEADTPDNFQSRRPNTSFCFLDIRSPGLGDTAMYLCATSRDVGGYGYTFGSGTRLTVV.

This sequence joins TRBV5-4 and TRBJ2-5; D possibly corresponds to TRBD2 (6 bases). Per germline, CDR1 SGHNT and CDR2 YYREEE (reference sequence). The CDR3 totals 15 residues. Trimming took 4 bases from V and 5 from J, leaving 18 bases between them. The DNA for the CDR3 is TGTGCCAGCAGCCCTGGCGGGGCGGGTGGGGAGACCCAGTACTTC. Protein sequence: CASSPGGAGGETQYF.

This clonotype was observed once. The germline gene is not matched at one end of the junction; a read error may be the cause. This chain joins TRBV4-1 and TRBJ2-7; D perhaps matches TRBD2 (7 bases). CDR1 and CDR2 (germline): MGHRA, YSYEKL. The CDR3 is 15 residues long. Here the CDR3 DNA reads TGTGCCAGCAGCCAGGCGGGGGCCGGGCCCTACGAGCAGTACTTC. It yields the protein CASSQAGAGPYEQYF.

The chain uses TRBV6-5 and TRBJ2-3; D uncertain. Germline V gene sequence: CDR1 MNHEY, CDR2 SVGAGI. V was clipped by 6 bases and J by 4 bases, with 14 bases between them. The CDR3 spans 14 residues. CDR3: CASSPTWAADTQYF. The CDR3 nucleotides are TGTGCCAGCAGCCCGACCTGGGCGGCAGATACGCAGTATTTT.

The chain combines TRBV12-3 or TRBV12-4 with TRBJ2-7; D gene ambiguous. This CDR3 contains 12 residues. V was trimmed by 5 bases and J by 2 bases, leaving 7 bases between them. Written as DNA, the CDR3 is TGTGCCAGCAGTGCTAAGACCTACGAGCAGTACTTC. Protein product: CASSAKTYEQYF.

The chain combines TRBV3-1 with TRBJ1-2; 8 positions match TRBD1. This CDR3 contains 13 residues. V was pared by 10 bases and J by 4 bases, with 8 bases of the junction left unmatched. Germline V gene data show CDR1 as LGHDT and CDR2 as YNNKEL (reference sequence). CDR3 sequence (DNA): TGTGCCACCACGGGACAGGACTTCTATGGCTACACCTTC. It yields the protein CATTGQDFYGYTF.

This chain connects TRBV24-1 to TRBJ2-1; D gene unclear. V lost 3 bases and J lost 2, with 13 bases in between. This CDR3 spans 16 amino acids. Germline CDR1 KGHDR, CDR2 SFDVKD. CDR3 sequence: CATSDASESTYNEQFF. The CDR3, as DNA: TGTGCCACCAGTGATGCCTCCGAGAGTACCTACAATGAGCAGTTCTTC.

V and J are TRBV4-2 and TRBJ2-1; D possibly corresponds to TRBD2 (6 bases). CDR1 and CDR2 (germline): LGHNA, YNFKEQ. The V end lost 1 base, the J end lost 7 bases, and 11 bases lay between the germline ends. The length of the CDR3 is 14 residues. The CDR3 DNA is TGTGCCAGCAGCCAAGGGGGACTTTATAATGAGCAGTTCTTC. Translation gives CASSQGGLYNEQFF.

This clonotype was seen just once. The chain uses TRBV30 and TRBJ2-2, with D unclear. The CDR3 spans 10 residues. Germline assignment: CDR1 GTSNPN and CDR2 SVGIG (reference sequence). V was shortened by 6 bases and J by 8 bases, with 7 bases between the two germline ends. The CDR3 DNA reads TGTGCCTGTGGGCGAGGGGAGCTGTTTTTT. It specifies CACGRGELFF.

The genes are TRBV30 and TRBJ1-1; D uncertain. Trimming left V 2 bases short and J 0 bases short, with 10 bases between. The CDR3 consists of 14 residues. Germline V CDR1 and CDR2: GTSNPN, SVGIG (reference sequence). CDR3 bases: TGTGCCTGGAGTTCCGTAGATCTGAACACTGAAGCTTTCTTT. It is translated as CAWSSVDLNTEAFF.

This sequence joins TRBV27 and TRBJ1-5; no reliable D call. CDR3 length: 16 residues. Trimming removed 0 bases from V and 4 bases from J, with 13 bases in between. CDR1 and CDR2 (germline): MNHEY, SMNVEV (reference sequence). CDR3 DNA: TGTGCCAGCAGTTTATCCAGAGGCCAGATAAATCAGCCCCAGCATTTT. The encoded protein is CASSLSRGQINQPQHF.

V is TRBV9 and J is TRBJ1-5, with no clear D. V was clipped by 0 bases and J by 3 bases, with 7 bases between them. The CDR3 has 14 residues. Germline loops: CDR1 SGDLS, CDR2 YYNGEE. Written as DNA, the CDR3 is TGTGCCAGCAGCGTAGGTAGTTCCAATCAGCCCCAGCATTTT. Translating gives CASSVGSSNQPQHF. The full variable domain, rest sourced from reference TRBV9 and TRBJ1-5, is DSGVTQTPKHLITATGQRVTLRCSPRSGDLSVYWYQQSLDQGLQFLIQYYNGEERAKGNILERFSAQQFPDLHSELNLSSLELGDSALYFCASSVGSSNQPQHFGDGTRLSIL.

The chain carries TRBV2 and TRBJ1-2; D unclear. The CDR3 extends over 12 amino acids. Trimming took off 8 bases at V and 4 bases at J, with 11 bases between the two ends. The germline V gene encodes CDR1 SNHLY and CDR2 FYNNEI. CDR3 in DNA: TGTGCCAGCGGCGAGCAGCTCTATGGCTACACCTTC. Translating gives CASGEQLYGYTF.

The rearrangement joins TRBV4-2 to TRBJ2-1, with D perhaps being TRBD1 or TRBD2 (6 bases each). The germline CDR1 and CDR2 sequences are LGHNA and YNFKEQ. The germline V and J ends were trimmed by 0 bases and 10 bases, with 10 bases remaining between them. CDR3 length: 13 amino acids. The CDR3 nucleotides read TGTGCCAGCAGCCAAGAAAGGAGGGGGGAGCAGTTCTTC. The encoded protein is CASSQERRGEQFF.

The CDR3 DNA reads as TGTGCCACCAGTGATGCCCGGGACAACTATGGCTACACCTTC. Protein product: CATSDARDNYGYTF. The rearrangement links TRBV24-1 to TRBJ1-2; the D gene is possibly TRBD1 (5 bases). V was trimmed by 3 bases and J by 2 bases, leaving 9 bases between them. Germline CDR1 KGHDR, CDR2 SFDVKD. CDR3 length: 14 amino acids.